This T cell receptor (beta chain) was sequenced in a study of T cell changes during pregnancy in multiple sclerosis (dated by TCRdb to between 2018 and 2020). For the wider study: Changes in the T cell repertoire over the course of pregnancy were examined in this study in women with multiple sclerosis.

About this clone itself: Its target antigen remains unknown. No per-base quality is available; no much larger clone lies one base away.

The library was generated by the immunoSEQ multiplex PCR assay. TCRdb re-hosts the immuneACCESS table, in-frame sequences only. Its copies lack some clones; in the studies checked, an unresolved V gene accounts for under half of them, and the cause for the rest is not known. This sample is represented by about 40,000 clones; about 92% of them were singletons. The top ten constitute about an eighth of the sample. CDR1 and CDR2 (SGDLS, YYNGEE) derive from the germline V gene. From the cysteine through the phenylalanine, the CDR3 covers 13 amino acids. The only DNA kept is the CDR3, 39 bases in frame from the first base. Cut back by 4 bases and 6 bases, the V and J ends lie 13 bases apart.

The chain employs TRBV9 and TRBJ1-1; a weak D assignment points to TRBD1 (5 bases agree). The starting material was CD8+ T cells from peripheral blood mononuclear cells, obtained in the first trimester of pregnancy. This TCR came from a female donor with multiple sclerosis, enrolled in a pregnancy study. The bases read TGTGCCAGCAGCAGCGGGGGGGTCGCTGAAGCTTTCTTT. This codes for CASSSGGVAEAFF. The variable domain in full, with residues beyond the CDR3 obtained from the reference TRBV9 and TRBJ1-1 genes, is DSGVTQTPKHLITATGQRVTLRCSPRSGDLSVYWYQQSLDQGLQFLIQYYNGEERAKGNILERFSAQQFPDLHSELNLSSLELGDSALYFCASSSGGVAEAFFGQGTRLTVV.